The T cell receptor beta chain described here comes from a study of blood T cell repertoires in COVID-19. This CDR3 has 16 residues. Germline CDR1 SGHRS, CDR2 YFSETQ. Trimming cost V 4 bases and J 4 bases, with 18 bases left between them. Produced via immunoSEQ multiplex PCR; TCRdb's table is partial and in-frame only. Seen here are about 270,000 clones, around 90% observed once, and the top ten hold roughly 3.9%. The chain combines TRBV5-1 with TRBJ1-3; a possible D gene is TRBD1 (6 bases). Sequenced: peripheral blood. This sequence originates from a man in his sixties who had recovered from COVID-19. The CDR3 DNA follows: TGCGCCAGCAGCCCATCTACAGGGAGTCTCGGAAACACCATATATTTT. Protein: CASSPSTGSLGNTIYF.